This T cell receptor beta chain came from a study of control samples from healthy donors and cancer patients. Measured with immunoSEQ multiplex PCR; TCRdb has only the in-frame clones, and not every one. The data hold about 80,000 clones, with 84% observed a single time. CDR3 length equals 15 residues. V shed 3 bases and J shed 2 bases, with 13 bases lying between them. The germline gives CDR1 SGHAT, CDR2 FQNNGV. The clonotype was recovered from a man aged 60-69 years with head and neck cancer. The V gene is TRBV11-2, the J gene TRBJ1-1; D unclear. The specimen sequenced was PBMCs. CDR3: CASSFGRFFNTEAFF. Here the CDR3 DNA reads TGTGCCAGCAGCTTTGGCCGATTCTTTAACACTGAAGCTTTCTTT. Drawing the rest from reference TRBV11-2 and TRBJ1-1, the complete variable domain is EAGVAQSPRYKIIEKRQSVAFWCNPISGHATLYWYQQILGQGPKLLIQFQNNGVVDDSQLPKDRFSAERLKGVDSTLKIQPAKLEDSAVYLCASSFGRFFNTEAFFGQGTRLTVV.